Sequencing of this T cell receptor (beta chain) was carried out in a study of blood T cell repertoires in COVID-19. Study background: The United States, Italy and Spain provided the acute and convalescent COVID-19 samples.

Clones were read by immunoSEQ multiplex PCR, and TCRdb kept only the in-frame ones, dropping some. The repertoire includes more than 150,000 clones, around 80% of them detected once, and approximately 14% sits in the top ten. The CDR3 is 16 amino acids. CDR1 MNHEY and CDR2 SMNVEV come from the germline V gene (reference sequence). The junction had 11 bases not matched to a gene; V was cut back by 6 bases and J by 7 bases. Residents of approximately 25 US areas, aged about 18 to 95 years, made up the participants. Before they entered the study, exposed participants had met a COVID-19 case within 2 weeks.

The receptor's source is a man between 60 and 70 years old who had been exposed to COVID-19. The rearrangement links TRBV27 to TRBJ1-6, with 8 nucleotides matching TRBD1. Specimen: PBMCs or T cells enriched from blood (not recorded which). The CDR3 coding sequence is TGTGCCAGCAGAGGGAAGACAGGGGCGGCCAATTCACCCCTCCACTTT. Protein: CASRGKTGAANSPLHF.